Ten or more counts support the clone carrying this TCR beta chain. This record comes from a study of regulatory T cells in long-lasting Graves disease. CDR3-region Arm-PCR and iRepertoire HTBI primers produced the TCR beta libraries. TCRdb called the multiplex PCR reads again in MiXCR, with one record for every CDR3 protein. The profile shows a few hundred thousand distinct CDR3 sequences, approximately 12% of them singletons. Trimming stripped 7 bases from V and 1 base from J, with 4 bases between. Germline CDR1 and CDR2: LNHDA and SQIVND (reference sequence). This CDR3 spans 11 amino acids. Time point denoted: newly diagnosed GD, antithyroid drugs for less than 3 months. Making the TCR library involved RNA that had been extracted from PBMCs. The same data also went into a second study, on T cells in Graves' hyperthyroidism and ophthalmopathy.

The sequences come from peripheral blood mononuclear cells (PBMCs), collected at new diagnosis, from a patient treated with antithyroid drugs. This TCR came from a woman between 18 and 29 years old with Graves disease. This sequence joins TRBV19 and TRBJ1-1; D remains ambiguous. CDR3 sequence reads: CASNWNTEAFF. The CDR3 nucleotides read TGTGCCAGTAACTGGAACACTGAAGCTTTCTTT.